This TCR beta chain was recovered during a study of T-cell reconstitution after alpha-beta-depleted transplantation in children. In its sample, this clonotype was seen a few times. Trimming pared 4 bases from V and 8 bases from J, leaving 14 bases between. CDR3 length: 13 amino acids. As it was prepared, the TCRbeta library received unique molecular identifiers. TCRdb re-derived calls from the PCR reads in MiXCR, one entry per CDR3 protein. This sample carries 400,000 to 500,000 distinct CDR3 sequences, 11% of them seen once, and the ten largest clones take roughly 6%. The chain has TRBV12-3 or TRBV12-4 and TRBJ1-1; tentatively, D is TRBD1 (6 bases). The TCR was taken from a human donor who donated a stem cell graft to a child with acute myeloid leukemia. Sequenced here: PBMCs from the stem cell graft donor, sampled from the stem cell graft. The CDR3 is CASSSGTSVEAFF. In DNA form, the CDR3 reads TGTGCCAGCAGTTCGGGGACATCGGTGGAAGCTTTCTTT.